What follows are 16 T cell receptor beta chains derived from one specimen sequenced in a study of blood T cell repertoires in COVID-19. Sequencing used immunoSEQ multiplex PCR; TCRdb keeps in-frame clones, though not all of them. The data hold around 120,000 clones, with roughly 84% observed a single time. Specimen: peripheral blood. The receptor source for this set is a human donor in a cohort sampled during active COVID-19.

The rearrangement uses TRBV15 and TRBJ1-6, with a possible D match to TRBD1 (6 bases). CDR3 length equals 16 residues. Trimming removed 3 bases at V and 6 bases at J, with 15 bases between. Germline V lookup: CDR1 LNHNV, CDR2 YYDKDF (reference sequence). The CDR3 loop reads CATSSTHEGVNSPLHF. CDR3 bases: TGTGCCACCAGCAGTACTCACGAGGGGGTTAATTCACCCCTCCACTTT. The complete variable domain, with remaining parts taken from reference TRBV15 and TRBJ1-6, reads DAMVIQNPRYQVTQFGKPVTLSCSQTLNHNVMYWYQQKSSQAPKLLFHYYDKDFNNEADTPDNFQSRRPNTSFCFLDIRSPGLGDTAMYLCATSSTHEGVNSPLHFGNGTRLTVT.

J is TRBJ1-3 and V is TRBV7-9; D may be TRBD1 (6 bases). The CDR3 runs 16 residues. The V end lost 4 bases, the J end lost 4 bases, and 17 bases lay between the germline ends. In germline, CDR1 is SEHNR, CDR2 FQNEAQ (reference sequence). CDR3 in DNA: TGTGCCAGCAGCTCCCGGACAGCGGGGGTAGGAAACACCATATATTTT. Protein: CASSSRTAGVGNTIYF. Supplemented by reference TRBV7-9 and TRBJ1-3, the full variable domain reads DTGVSQNPRHKITKRGQNVTFRCDPISEHNRLYWYRQTLGQGPEFLTYFQNEAQLEKSRLLSDRFSAERPKGSFSTLEIQRTEQGDSAMYLCASSSRTAGVGNTIYFGEGSWLTVV.

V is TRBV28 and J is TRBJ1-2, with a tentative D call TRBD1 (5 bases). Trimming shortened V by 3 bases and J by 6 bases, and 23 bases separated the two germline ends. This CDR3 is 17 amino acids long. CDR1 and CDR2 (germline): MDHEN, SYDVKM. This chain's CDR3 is CASSFKGLLLGAHGYTF. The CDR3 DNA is TGTGCCAGCAGTTTTAAGGGACTCCTCTTAGGGGCCCATGGCTACACCTTC.

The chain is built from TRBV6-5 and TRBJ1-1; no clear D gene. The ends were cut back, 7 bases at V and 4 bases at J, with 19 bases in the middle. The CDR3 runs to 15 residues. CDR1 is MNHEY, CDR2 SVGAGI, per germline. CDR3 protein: CASTPEGGTRTEAFF. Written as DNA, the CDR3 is TGTGCCAGCACACCGGAGGGCGGCACTCGCACTGAAGCTTTCTTT.

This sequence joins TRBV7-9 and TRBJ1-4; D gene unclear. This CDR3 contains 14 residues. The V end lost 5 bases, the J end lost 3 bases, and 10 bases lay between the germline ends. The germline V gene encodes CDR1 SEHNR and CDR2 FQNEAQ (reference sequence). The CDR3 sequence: CASSRSAANEKLFF. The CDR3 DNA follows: TGTGCCAGCAGCCGATCCGCGGCTAATGAAAAACTGTTTTTT.

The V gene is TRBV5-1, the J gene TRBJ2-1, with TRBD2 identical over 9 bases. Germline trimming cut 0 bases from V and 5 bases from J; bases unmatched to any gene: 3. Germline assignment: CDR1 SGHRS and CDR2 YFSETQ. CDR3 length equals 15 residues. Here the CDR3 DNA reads TGCGCCAGCAGCTTGGTTGCGGGGGGGAACAATGAGCAGTTCTTC. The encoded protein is CASSLVAGGNNEQFF.

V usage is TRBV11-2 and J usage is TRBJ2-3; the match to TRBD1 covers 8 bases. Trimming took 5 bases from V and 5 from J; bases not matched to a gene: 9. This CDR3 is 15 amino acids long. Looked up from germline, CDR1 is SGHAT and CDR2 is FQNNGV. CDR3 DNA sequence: TGTGCCAGCAGCACCGGACAGGGAAAGGGAGATACGCAGTATTTT. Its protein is CASSTGQGKGDTQYF.

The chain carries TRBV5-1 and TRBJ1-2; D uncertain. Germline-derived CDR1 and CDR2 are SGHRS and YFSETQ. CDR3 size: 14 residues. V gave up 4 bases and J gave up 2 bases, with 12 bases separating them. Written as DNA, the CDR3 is TGCGCCAGCAGCCCCATCGAGGGCAACTATGGCTACACCTTC. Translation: CASSPIEGNYGYTF.

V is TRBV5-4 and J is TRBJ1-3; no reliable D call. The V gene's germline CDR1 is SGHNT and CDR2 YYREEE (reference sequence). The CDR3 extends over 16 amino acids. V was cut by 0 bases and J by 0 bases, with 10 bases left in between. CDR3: CASSLGPVSSGNTIYF. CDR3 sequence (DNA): TGTGCCAGCAGCTTGGGTCCGGTTAGCTCTGGAAACACCATATATTTT.

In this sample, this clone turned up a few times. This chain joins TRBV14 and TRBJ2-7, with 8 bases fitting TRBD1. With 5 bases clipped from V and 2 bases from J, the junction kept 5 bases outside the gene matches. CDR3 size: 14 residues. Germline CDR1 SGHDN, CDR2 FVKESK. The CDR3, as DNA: TGTGCCAGCAGCGATCGACAGGGGCCCTACGAGCAGTACTTC. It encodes CASSDRQGPYEQYF.

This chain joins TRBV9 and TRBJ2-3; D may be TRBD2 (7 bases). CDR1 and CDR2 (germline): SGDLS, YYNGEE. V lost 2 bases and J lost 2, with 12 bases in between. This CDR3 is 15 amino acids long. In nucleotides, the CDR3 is TGTGCCAGCAGCGTCGGGGGGCCAGACACAGATACGCAGTATTTT. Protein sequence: CASSVGGPDTDTQYF.

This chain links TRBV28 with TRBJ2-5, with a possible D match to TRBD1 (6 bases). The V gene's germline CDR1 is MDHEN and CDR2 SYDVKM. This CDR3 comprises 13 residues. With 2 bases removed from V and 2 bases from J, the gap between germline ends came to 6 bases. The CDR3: CASSLRGQETQYF. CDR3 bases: TGTGCCAGCAGTTTAAGGGGGCAAGAGACCCAGTACTTC.

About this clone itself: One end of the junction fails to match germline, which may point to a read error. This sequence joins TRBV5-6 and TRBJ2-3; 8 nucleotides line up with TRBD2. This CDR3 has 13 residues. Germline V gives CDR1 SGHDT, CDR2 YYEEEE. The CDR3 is CASSLEGTRGWNF. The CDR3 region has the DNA TGTGCCAGCAGCTTGGAGGGGACTAGAGGTTGGAATTTT.

The CDR3 region has the DNA TGTGCCAGCAGCTTGCCTCAGGGTAATCAGCCCCAGCATTTT. It specifies CASSLPQGNQPQHF. The chain joins TRBV7-6 to TRBJ1-5; a possible D gene is TRBD1 (5 bases). V dropped 3 bases and J dropped 4 bases, with 10 bases sitting between them. The CDR3 runs 14 residues. Germline-derived CDR1 and CDR2 are SGHVS and FNYEAQ.

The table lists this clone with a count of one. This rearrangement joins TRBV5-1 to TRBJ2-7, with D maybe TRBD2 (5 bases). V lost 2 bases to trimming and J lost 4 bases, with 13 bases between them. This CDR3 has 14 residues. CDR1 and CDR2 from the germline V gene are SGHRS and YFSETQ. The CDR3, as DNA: TGCGCCAGCAGCTTTGGAGGAGACGGGTACGAGCAGTACTTC. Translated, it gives CASSFGGDGYEQYF.

The CDR3, as DNA: TGTGCCAGCAGCTTCGGACAGGGTCTAGTGGGTCCCCCCTATGGCTACACCTTC. This sequence encodes CASSFGQGLVGPPYGYTF. The chain couples TRBV5-6 to TRBJ1-2, with 8 bases aligning to TRBD1. The V segment lost 2 bases and the J segment 4 bases; nucleotides outside the gene matches: 16. The CDR3 is 18 amino acids. The V gene's germline CDR1 is SGHDT and CDR2 YYEEEE.